This T cell receptor beta chain comes out of a study of tumor and adjacent non-tumor tissue in lung cancer. Study-level background: Patients were aged roughly 31 to 76, about 10 men and 4 to 6 women, stage I to III. Study results and limitations: TCR diversity was significantly greater in tumor than normal lung tissue.

No cell sorting was done before RNA was extracted from the tissue. The normal lung tissue was taken more than 3 cm from the tumor edge. Per the germline V gene, CDR1 is SGHAT and CDR2 is FQNNGV. The CDR3 spans 14 residues. Details on this clonotype: The antigen is undetermined. One junction end does not reproduce the germline sequence, and a read error may be involved.

TCRbeta libraries were built with three rounds of nested PCR, modified from ARM-PCR. TCRdb passed the multiplex PCR reads through MiXCR, listing each CDR3 protein once. The data contain some 99,000 distinct CDR3 sequences, roughly two thirds of them seen just once; the ten biggest clones take up 19%. Input material: distant non-tumor lung tissue. The gene calls are TRBV11-2 and TRBJ2-1; 8 nucleotides match TRBD1. The receptor was derived from a man between 60 and 70 years old with non-small cell lung cancer. The DNA of the CDR3 is TGTGCAAGCAGCTCCCGACAGGGGACCGATGAGCAGTTCTTC. Translating gives CASSSRQGTDEQFF. The variable domain in full, with the rest retrieved from reference TRBV11-2 and TRBJ2-1, is EAGVAQSPRYKIIEKRQSVAFWCNPISGHATLYWYQQILGQGPKLLIQFQNNGVVDDSQLPKDRFSAERLKGVDSTLKIQPAKLEDSAVYLCASSSRQGTDEQFFGPGTRLTVL.